The present entry profiles one T cell receptor (beta chain) with its context. Profiled with immunoSEQ multiplex PCR; TCRdb holds only in-frame clones, not every one. This table holds roughly 65,000 clones, about 93% found once. The V and J ends lost 0 bases and 1 base, in that order; junction bases with no gene match: 3. The CDR3 has 16 residues. The germline V gene encodes CDR1 SGDLS and CDR2 YYNGEE. This sample was included in a study of T cell changes during pregnancy in multiple sclerosis. The V call is TRBV9, the J call TRBJ2-5, with 10 bases identical to TRBD2. Here the sequenced sample was peripheral blood, taken in the third trimester of pregnancy. The receptor comes from a female donor in good health, enrolled as a control in a pregnancy study. For the CDR3, the DNA is TGTGCCAGCAGCGTAGGAGTAGCGGGGGGCCAAGAGACCCAGTACTTC. This encodes CASSVGVAGGQETQYF.